This T cell receptor beta chain derives from a study of cytomegalovirus exposure and HLA in healthy donors. Regarding this clone: What it binds is unknown.

A multiplex PCR was run with 60 Vbeta primers and 13 Jbeta primers. Using immunoSEQ multiplex PCR, the repertoire was profiled, and TCRdb retains in-frame clones only, with some absent. Here the sample spans over 150,000 clones, about four fifths being singletons. Study outcomes and limitations: Previous analysis showed most TCR beta V segments were productive about 87% or about 30% of the time. Beyond CMV serostatus, there was no information to go on about immune exposure. V- and J-gene trimming of TCR beta was linked (in a later analysis) to a missense DCLRE1C variant.

The germline gives CDR1 LNHNV, CDR2 YYDKDF (reference sequence). The V and J ends lost 3 bases and 4 bases respectively, with 3 bases between them. This CDR3 has 11 residues. Specimen: PBMCs. The sequence was obtained from a man aged 25 to 45 in good health and CMV-seronegative. The chain links TRBV15 to TRBJ1-2; D unclear. The CDR3 here is CATSSLYGYTF. The CDR3, as DNA: TGTGCCACCAGCAGCCTCTATGGCTACACCTTC.